This T cell receptor (beta chain) was identified during a study of T-cell memory formation after mild COVID-19. General study results and limits: CM and EM subsets held most contracting CD4+ clones; EMRA held CD8+ ones.

Germline V lookup: CDR1 SGHRS, CDR2 YFSETQ. There are 15 residues in the CDR3. Germline trimming cut 6 bases from V and 1 base from J; bases unmatched to any gene: 6. TCRdb called the 5' RACE reads again in MiXCR, with one record for every CDR3 protein. Here the sample spans more than 350,000 distinct CDR3 sequences, 20% to 25% being singletons. Remarks on this clonotype: Its target is unknown.

This clonotype was obtained from an adult woman who had mild COVID-19 (a few samples of this study predate the infection). Cell type and time point are not known. This rearrangement joins TRBV5-1 to TRBJ2-2; TRBD2 aligns across 7 bases. The sequenced material came from PBMCs or a T cell subset sorted from them (not recorded which). The DNA for the CDR3 is TGCGCCAGCACCCTAGCGGAACAGAACACCGGGGAGCTGTTTTTT. Translating gives CASTLAEQNTGELFF.